The 10 T cell receptor beta chains below were found in one sample sequenced in a study of beta chain features in type 1 diabetes. Antigen specificity for these receptors is unknown. Study observations and caveats: People with Type 1 diabetes carried modestly yet significantly shorter TCRB CDR3s in all four CD4+ subsets.

The authors reverse transcribed all of the isolated RNA, so sequencing captured expressed TCRB transcripts. This table comes from immunoSEQ multiplex PCR, and its TCRdb copy is limited to in-frame clones, with some not included. The sample shows about 660,000 clones, around 15% of them seen only once. Sequencing input: naive CD4+ T cells from blood. The receptors were gathered from a man between 18 and 35 years old with type 1 diabetes.

This clone has a handful of counts. The V and J genes are TRBV9 and TRBJ1-1; a possible D gene is TRBD1 (5 bases). This CDR3 comprises 15 residues. Germline V CDR1 and CDR2: SGDLS, YYNGEE. The V end was cut by 4 bases, the J end by 8 bases, with 21 bases between. Written as DNA, the CDR3 is TGTGCCAGCAGCACCTCCGGGACCCTGATGGGGGAAGCTTTCTTT. It translates to CASSTSGTLMGEAFF.

This clone was recorded a few times. V usage is TRBV13 and J usage is TRBJ1-4, with 8 bases aligning to TRBD1. The V segment lost 0 bases and the J segment 10 bases; nucleotides outside the gene matches: 4. This CDR3 spans 14 amino acids. Germline assignment: CDR1 PRHDT and CDR2 FYEKMQ (reference sequence). DNA of the CDR3: TGTGCCAGCAGCTTAGGCCCGGACAGGGTAAAACTGTTTTTT. Residues: CASSLGPDRVKLFF.

This chain links TRBV9 with TRBJ1-4; 7 bases agree with TRBD1. The junction had 12 bases not matched to a gene; V was cut back by 2 bases and J by 11 bases. The CDR3 runs 15 residues. Per the germline V gene, CDR1 is SGDLS and CDR2 is YYNGEE. The DNA of the CDR3 is TGTGCCAGCAGCGTGAGACAGGGACAGTCAGAGAAACTGTTTTTT. This translates into CASSVRQGQSEKLFF.

This clone has only a few counts. The final CDR3 position lacks the conserved phenylalanine or tryptophan, pointing to a likely read error. The DNA is omitted, as the CDR3 cannot be located on it reliably, and the CDR3 follows TCRdb's listing. The V and J genes are TRBV7-9 and TRBJ2-3; the table assigns TRBD1, which was not confirmed against the DNA. CDR1 SEHNR and CDR2 FQNEAQ come from the germline V gene (reference sequence). 11 amino acids form the CDR3, both terminal residues included. The CDR3 region is CASSTDTATLS.

Note on this clone: The sample holds other DNA sequences that translate to the same CDR3. The chain couples TRBV7-2 to TRBJ1-2; unclear D gene. CDR3 size: 11 residues. V shed 2 bases and J shed 2 bases, with 0 bases lying between them. CDR1 and CDR2 from the germline V gene are SGHTA and FQGNSA. The chain's CDR3 is CASSLNYGYTF. CDR3 DNA: TGTGCCAGCAGCTTAAACTATGGCTACACCTTC.

This clone was detected a few times. This sequence joins TRBV29-1 and TRBJ2-2; D is unresolved. The V end was cut by 1 base, the J end by 6 bases, with 9 bases between. CDR1 and CDR2 from the germline V gene are SQVTM and ANQGSEA. The CDR3 extends over 13 amino acids. The CDR3 sequence is CSVEGMAAGELFF. CDR3 nucleotide sequence: TGCAGCGTTGAAGGCATGGCCGCCGGGGAGCTGTTTTTT.

The gene calls are TRBV27 and TRBJ2-1; 8 bases line up with TRBD1. Germline V CDR1 and CDR2: MNHEY, SMNVEV (reference sequence). This CDR3 has 16 residues. The junction had 15 bases not matched to a gene; V was cut back by 8 bases and J by 6 bases. CDR3 DNA sequence: TGTGCCAGCCTCGGAGTGCGGACAGGGTGGGGCAATGAGCAGTTCTTC. Encoded protein: CASLGVRTGWGNEQFF.

The chain is built from TRBV9 and TRBJ2-3; TRBD2 might be the D (6 bases). Germline CDR1 reads SGDLS; CDR2 reads YYNGEE. Trimming pared 4 bases from V and 1 base from J, leaving 16 bases between. The CDR3 loop spans 16 amino acids. CDR3 region: CASSLLGGMGTDTQYF. The CDR3 nucleotides read TGTGCCAGCAGCCTTCTAGGAGGGATGGGCACAGATACGCAGTATTTT.

The chain carries TRBV2 and TRBJ2-5; TRBD2 matches 7 bases. Losses at the gene ends were 7 bases for V and 4 bases for J; bases not matched to a gene: 6. The CDR3 has 13 residues. Germline values: CDR1 SNHLY, CDR2 FYNNEI. The CDR3 region has the DNA TGTGCCAGCATCCGGACGGGAGGAGAGACCCAGTACTTC. Its protein is CASIRTGGETQYF.

Only a few counts were recorded for this clone. CDR3 sequence reads: CASSRSGNTIYF. The CDR3 DNA reads as TGTGCCAGCAGTCGCTCTGGAAACACCATATATTTT. J is TRBJ1-3 and V is TRBV14; D gene ambiguous. V was pared by 6 bases and J by 0 bases, with 3 bases between. The CDR3 extends over 12 amino acids. Germline lookup yields CDR1 SGHDN and CDR2 FVKESK.